This is a list of T cell receptor beta chains from one sample in a study of blood T cell repertoires in COVID-19. Using immunoSEQ multiplex PCR, the repertoire was profiled, and TCRdb retains in-frame clones only, with some absent. The data show some 260,000 clones, with approximately 88% seen just once and about 6.7% held by the top ten. Sample: peripheral blood. These receptors originate from a woman aged 25 to 45 with COVID-19, enrolled during active disease. CDR3s include the opening cysteine and the closing phenylalanine or tryptophan. D genes are given only for firm matches. Expanded clones are given a class, and other clones once, few, many or no size at all.

clone size: -
V gene: TRBV15
J gene: TRBJ1-5
D gene: TRBD1
CDR3 DNA: TGTGCCACCAGCAGAGGGTTGACAGGGAATCAGCCCCAGCATTTT
CDR3 protein: CATSRGLTGNQPQHF

clone size: -
V gene: TRBV29-1
J gene: TRBJ1-2
D gene: -
CDR3 DNA: TGCAGCGCTGATGGGGGCAGGGCTCGGGCTGGCTACACCTTC
CDR3 protein: CSADGGRARAGYTF

clone size: once
V gene: TRBV11-2
J gene: TRBJ1-1
D gene: -
CDR3 DNA: TGTGCCAGCAGCTTAATCTCGCGGGGTGGGAACACTGAAGCTTTCTTT
CDR3 protein: CASSLISRGGNTEAFF

clone size: -
V gene: TRBV5-1
J gene: TRBJ2-1
D gene: TRBD2
CDR3 DNA: TGCGCCAGCAGCCCCAGAGCGGGGGGGAAGAATGAGCAGTTCTTC
CDR3 protein: CASSPRAGGKNEQFF

clone size: -
V gene: TRBV7-2
J gene: TRBJ2-5
D gene: TRBD2
CDR3 DNA: TGTGCCAGCAGCCCCCAGGGGACTAGCCGAGAGACCCAGTACTTC
CDR3 protein: CASSPQGTSRETQYF

clone size: -
V gene: TRBV6-6
J gene: TRBJ2-3
D gene: TRBD2
CDR3 DNA: TGTGCCAGCAGTTTGATAGCGGGGAGCACAGATACGCAGTATTTT
CDR3 protein: CASSLIAGSTDTQYF

clone size: -
V gene: TRBV7-2
J gene: TRBJ1-2
D gene: -
CDR3 DNA: TGTGCCAGCAGCTTAGGACAGGCCCGATATGGCTACACCTTC
CDR3 protein: CASSLGQARYGYTF

clone size: -
V gene: TRBV7-2
J gene: TRBJ2-1
D gene: TRBD2
CDR3 DNA: TGTGCCAGCAGCTTTGGACTAGAGTACAATGAGCAGTTCTTC
CDR3 protein: CASSFGLEYNEQFF

clone size: once
V gene: TRBV7-9
J gene: TRBJ2-3
D gene: -
CDR3 DNA: TGTGCCAGCAGCGGGCAGGCAGCAGATACGCAGTATTTT
CDR3 protein: CASSGQAADTQYF

clone size: -
V gene: TRBV2
J gene: TRBJ2-1
D gene: -
CDR3 DNA: TGTGCCACTTACAGGGACAATGAGCAGTTCTTC
CDR3 protein: CATYRDNEQFF

clone size: -
V gene: TRBV7-2
J gene: TRBJ2-3
D gene: -
CDR3 DNA: TGTGCCAGCAGCTCACGAGCGCGGGCCGGGGATACGCAGTATTTT
CDR3 protein: CASSSRARAGDTQYF

clone size: -
V gene: TRBV5-1
J gene: TRBJ2-1
D gene: -
CDR3 DNA: TGCGCCAGCAGTCCGGGAGACCTAGCCTACAATGAGCAGTTCTTC
CDR3 protein: CASSPGDLAYNEQFF

clone size: -
V gene: TRBV11-2
J gene: TRBJ1-2
D gene: TRBD1
CDR3 DNA: TGTGCCAGCAGCCCCGTAAGACAGGGGGTTGACTATGGCTACACCTTC
CDR3 protein: CASSPVRQGVDYGYTF

clone size: once
V gene: TRBV7-2
J gene: TRBJ2-7
D gene: TRBD1
CDR3 DNA: TGTGCCAGCAGCTTAGTAGGGTCGGGACAGGGGATTCCCTACGAGCAGTACTTC
CDR3 protein: CASSLVGSGQGIPYEQYF

clone size: -
V gene: TRBV5-8
J gene: TRBJ1-2
D gene: TRBD1
CDR3 DNA: TGTGCCAGCAGCTCGGGACCGGACAGGTCTGGAGGCTACACCTTC
CDR3 protein: CASSSGPDRSGGYTF

clone size: once
V gene: TRBV11-3
J gene: TRBJ2-2
D gene: -
CDR3 DNA: TGTGCCAGCAGCTTAGGGAGGCCCAGGGGAAACACCGGGGAGCTGTTTTTT
CDR3 protein: CASSLGRPRGNTGELFF

clone size: -
V gene: TRBV5-4
J gene: TRBJ1-1
D gene: -
CDR3 DNA: TGTGCCAGCAGCTCCGGACAGAACACTGAAGCTTTCTTT
CDR3 protein: CASSSGQNTEAFF

clone size: -
V gene: TRBV30
J gene: TRBJ1-1
D gene: -
CDR3 DNA: TGTGCCTGGAGTCCTCCGGACAAGATGAACACTGAAGCTTTCTTT
CDR3 protein: CAWSPPDKMNTEAFF

clone size: few
V gene: TRBV7-9
J gene: TRBJ1-2
D gene: -
CDR3 DNA: TGTGCCAGCAGCTTAGGTGGGGCCGATGGCTACACCTTC
CDR3 protein: CASSLGGADGYTF

clone size: -
V gene: TRBV19
J gene: TRBJ2-3
D gene: TRBD1
CDR3 DNA: TGTGCCAGTAGTATGGGGGACAGTCGAGATACGCAGTATTTT
CDR3 protein: CASSMGDSRDTQYF

clone size: -
V gene: TRBV11-2
J gene: TRBJ2-1
D gene: TRBD2
CDR3 DNA: TGTGCCAGCAGCTTAGTGGGCGGGCGGGGGATCGGCTCCTACAATGAGCAGTTCTTC
CDR3 protein: CASSLVGGRGIGSYNEQFF

clone size: -
V gene: TRBV4-1
J gene: TRBJ1-3
D gene: -
CDR3 DNA: TGCGCCAGCAGCCAAATAGCTGGAAACACCATATATTTT
CDR3 protein: CASSQIAGNTIYF

clone size: once
V gene: TRBV4-1
J gene: TRBJ2-3
D gene: TRBD1
CDR3 DNA: TGCGCCAGCAGTTGGACAGGGAACACAGATACGCAGTATTTT
CDR3 protein: CASSWTGNTDTQYF

clone size: -
V gene: TRBV11-3
J gene: TRBJ1-2
D gene: -
CDR3 DNA: TGTGCCAGCAGCTTAGGAGGTCCCCATGGCTACACCTTC
CDR3 protein: CASSLGGPHGYTF

clone size: -
V gene: TRBV5-1
J gene: TRBJ1-1
D gene: -
CDR3 DNA: TGCGCCAGCAGCTTGGGACTCGCGGGGAACACTGAAGCTTTCTTT
CDR3 protein: CASSLGLAGNTEAFF

clone size: -
V gene: TRBV27
J gene: TRBJ1-6
D gene: TRBD1
CDR3 DNA: TGTGCCAGCAGTCCCAACCGACAGGGGAATTCACCCCTCCACTTT
CDR3 protein: CASSPNRQGNSPLHF

clone size: -
V gene: TRBV19
J gene: TRBJ1-1
D gene: -
CDR3 DNA: TGTGCCAGTAGTACCCTGGGACGGACTATGAACACTGAAGCTTTCTTT
CDR3 protein: CASSTLGRTMNTEAFF

clone size: -
V gene: TRBV10-1
J gene: TRBJ2-5
D gene: -
CDR3 DNA: TGCGCCAGCAGTAGGGACATAAGCTCCCTAGAGACCCAGTACTTC
CDR3 protein: CASSRDISSLETQYF

clone size: -
V gene: TRBV15
J gene: TRBJ1-2
D gene: -
CDR3 DNA: TGTGCCACCAGCAGACCATACCTAACAGGGACCCACTATGGCTACACCTTC
CDR3 protein: CATSRPYLTGTHYGYTF

clone size: -
V gene: TRBV4-3
J gene: TRBJ2-7
D gene: -
CDR3 DNA: TGCGCCAGCAGCCAAGATAGCGCCAGGCTATCCGAGCAGTACTTC
CDR3 protein: CASSQDSARLSEQYF

clone size: -
V gene: TRBV7-9
J gene: TRBJ2-7
D gene: TRBD2
CDR3 DNA: TGTGCCAGCAGCTCAGCCGGACTAGCGGGCAGCTCCTACGAGCAGTACTTC
CDR3 protein: CASSSAGLAGSSYEQYF

clone size: once
V gene: TRBV11-2
J gene: TRBJ2-1
D gene: -
CDR3 DNA: TGTGCCAGCAGCTCCACAGGGTTCTTCTACAATGAGCAGTTCTTC
CDR3 protein: CASSSTGFFYNEQFF

clone size: once
V gene: TRBV28
J gene: TRBJ1-5
D gene: TRBD1
CDR3 DNA: TGTGCCAGCAGTTTAAGGACAGGGAATAGGCAGCCCCAGCATTTT
CDR3 protein: CASSLRTGNRQPQHF

clone size: -
V gene: TRBV4-3
J gene: TRBJ2-3
D gene: TRBD2
CDR3 DNA: TGCGCCAGCAGCCGATTAGCGGGATCCACAGATACGCAGTATTTT
CDR3 protein: CASSRLAGSTDTQYF

clone size: -
V gene: TRBV15
J gene: TRBJ1-5
D gene: -
CDR3 DNA: TGTGCCACCAGCAAAAGCCCCAGGGAACTGAGCAATCAGCCCCAGCATTTT
CDR3 protein: CATSKSPRELSNQPQHF

clone size: -
V gene: TRBV4-1
J gene: TRBJ1-5
D gene: TRBD1
CDR3 DNA: TGCGCCAGCAGCCGAGGACAGGGAGGTTTGGGTCAGCCCCAGCATTTT
CDR3 protein: CASSRGQGGLGQPQHF

clone size: -
V gene: TRBV27
J gene: TRBJ1-5
D gene: -
CDR3 DNA: TGTGCCAGCCGTCCAGGCCAGCGGAATCAGCCCCAGCATTTT
CDR3 protein: CASRPGQRNQPQHF

clone size: -
V gene: TRBV12-3/TRBV12-4
J gene: TRBJ2-2
D gene: -
CDR3 DNA: TGTGCCAGCAGTTTCAAGAACACCGGGGAGCTGTTTTTT
CDR3 protein: CASSFKNTGELFF

clone size: few
V gene: TRBV18
J gene: TRBJ2-7
D gene: -
CDR3 DNA: TGTGCCAGCTCACCGGCCATCGACAGTCTGGCCGAGCAGTACTTC
CDR3 protein: CASSPAIDSLAEQYF

clone size: -
V gene: TRBV9
J gene: TRBJ2-3
D gene: -
CDR3 DNA: TGTGCCAGCAGCGTAGGGGTAAGGCGGGACACAGATACGCAGTATTTT
CDR3 protein: CASSVGVRRDTDTQYF

clone size: -
V gene: TRBV7-9
J gene: TRBJ1-1
D gene: TRBD1
CDR3 DNA: TGTGCCAGCAGCTTAGGGTCGTACAGGGGAGGAACTGAAGCTTTCTTT
CDR3 protein: CASSLGSYRGGTEAFF

clone size: -
V gene: TRBV3-1/TRBV3-2
J gene: TRBJ1-3
D gene: -
CDR3 DNA: TGTGCCAGCAGCCAAGACGGGGGAGGCAGTAGGTATTTT
CDR3 protein: CASSQDGGGSRYF

clone size: -
V gene: TRBV19
J gene: TRBJ1-6
D gene: -
CDR3 DNA: TGTGCCAGTAGTATTTGGGGGACTAGTTCACCCCTCCACTTT
CDR3 protein: CASSIWGTSSPLHF

clone size: -
V gene: TRBV15
J gene: TRBJ1-6
D gene: -
CDR3 DNA: TGTGCCACCAGCAGAGATCGTGGAGGAACATCACCCCTCCACTTT
CDR3 protein: CATSRDRGGTSPLHF

clone size: -
V gene: TRBV29-1
J gene: TRBJ2-1
D gene: TRBD1
CDR3 DNA: TGCAGCGTTGAAGGCCCCGGGACAGACTACTACAATGAGCAGTTCTTC
CDR3 protein: CSVEGPGTDYYNEQFF

clone size: -
V gene: TRBV7-2
J gene: TRBJ1-2
D gene: TRBD1
CDR3 DNA: TGTGCCAGCAGCCCGTATCATCGGACAGGGATAGATGGCTACACCTTC
CDR3 protein: CASSPYHRTGIDGYTF

clone size: -
V gene: TRBV29-1
J gene: TRBJ1-2
D gene: -
CDR3 DNA: TGCAGCGTTGAAAACGGGGAGGATTATAGCTATGGCTACACCTTC
CDR3 protein: CSVENGEDYSYGYTF

clone size: -
V gene: TRBV24-1
J gene: TRBJ1-4
D gene: -
CDR3 DNA: TGTGCCACCAGTGATTCCGGGCCCTACGAGGGTGAAAAACTGTTTTTT
CDR3 protein: CATSDSGPYEGEKLFF

clone size: -
V gene: TRBV28
J gene: TRBJ2-7
D gene: TRBD1
CDR3 DNA: TGTGCCAGCAGTCCCGGGACAGGGGGATTTGTTAGGGGAGAGCAGTACTTC
CDR3 protein: CASSPGTGGFVRGEQYF

clone size: -
V gene: TRBV6-5
J gene: TRBJ1-5
D gene: TRBD1
CDR3 DNA: TGTGCCACGAGGACAGGCCGCAATCAGCCCCAGCATTTT
CDR3 protein: CATRTGRNQPQHF

clone size: -
V gene: TRBV30
J gene: TRBJ1-4
D gene: TRBD1
CDR3 DNA: TGTGCCTGGAGCTTCCGGGACAGGAATGAAAAACTGTTTTTT
CDR3 protein: CAWSFRDRNEKLFF

clone size: -
V gene: TRBV7-6
J gene: TRBJ2-1
D gene: TRBD2
CDR3 DNA: TGTGCCAGCAGCTCCGGACTAGCGGAGCACAATGAGCAGTTCTTC
CDR3 protein: CASSSGLAEHNEQFF

clone size: -
V gene: TRBV18
J gene: TRBJ1-5
D gene: -
CDR3 DNA: TGTGCCAGCTCAGGACAGTTTCTTAATCAGCCCCAGCATTTT
CDR3 protein: CASSGQFLNQPQHF

clone size: -
V gene: TRBV19
J gene: TRBJ1-5
D gene: TRBD1
CDR3 DNA: TGTGCCAGTAGCTCACAGGGGGCGGTTCGCAATCAGCCCCAGCATTTT
CDR3 protein: CASSSQGAVRNQPQHF

clone size: -
V gene: TRBV5-1
J gene: TRBJ1-4
D gene: -
CDR3 DNA: TGCGCCAGCAGATGGACAGAGAATGAAAAACTGTTTTTT
CDR3 protein: CASRWTENEKLFF

clone size: -
V gene: TRBV4-1
J gene: TRBJ2-5
D gene: TRBD1
CDR3 DNA: TGCGCCAGCAGCCCATCGACAGGGCGTGGAAGCCAAGAGACCCAGTACTTC
CDR3 protein: CASSPSTGRGSQETQYF

clone size: -
V gene: TRBV5-1
J gene: TRBJ2-1
D gene: -
CDR3 DNA: TGCGCCAGCAGCTTGGCCCCATCTAGCTGGAGCTCCTACAATGAGCAGTTCTTC
CDR3 protein: CASSLAPSSWSSYNEQFF

clone size: -
V gene: TRBV10-3
J gene: TRBJ2-1
D gene: TRBD2
CDR3 DNA: TGTGCCATCGGTAGCGGGAGGAGCAATGAGCAGTTCTTC
CDR3 protein: CAIGSGRSNEQFF

clone size: -
V gene: TRBV15
J gene: TRBJ2-1
D gene: TRBD2
CDR3 DNA: TGTGCCACCAGCCCTCTGGCGGGAGGTAACAATGAGCAGTTCTTC
CDR3 protein: CATSPLAGGNNEQFF

clone size: once
V gene: TRBV7-2
J gene: TRBJ2-2
D gene: TRBD2
CDR3 DNA: TGTGCCAGCAGCTTCTCGGCGGGAGGGGACACCGGGGAGCTGTTTTTT
CDR3 protein: CASSFSAGGDTGELFF